One T cell receptor beta chain is described in this entry. This CDR3 contains 14 residues. The V gene's germline CDR1 is SGHAT and CDR2 FQNNGV. Losses at the gene ends were 6 bases for V and 6 bases for J; bases not matched to a gene: 7. This sample was included in a study of blood T cell repertoires in COVID-19. Overall study context: Samples representing acute and convalescent COVID-19 were sourced from the United States, Italy and Spain. Sources were T cells, B-cell-depleted T cells, or PBMCs; the material itself was cDNA or gDNA.

Per the authors' pipeline: Estimates of nucleated cell counts were drawn from the amplification of reference gene primers. Clones were read by immunoSEQ multiplex PCR, and TCRdb kept only the in-frame ones, dropping some. The DNA was the basis for D and trimming; V, J and clone size are from that table. The sample records roughly 250,000 clones, 84% being singletons. The rearrangement uses TRBV11-2 and TRBJ1-2; 10 bases are shared with TRBD1. Sequencing was carried out using peripheral blood. The receptor comes from a man in his fifties or sixties with acute or convalescent COVID-19. CDR3 bases: TGTGCCAGCAGATCCGGGACAGGGGATGATGGCTACACCTTC. Protein product: CASRSGTGDDGYTF.